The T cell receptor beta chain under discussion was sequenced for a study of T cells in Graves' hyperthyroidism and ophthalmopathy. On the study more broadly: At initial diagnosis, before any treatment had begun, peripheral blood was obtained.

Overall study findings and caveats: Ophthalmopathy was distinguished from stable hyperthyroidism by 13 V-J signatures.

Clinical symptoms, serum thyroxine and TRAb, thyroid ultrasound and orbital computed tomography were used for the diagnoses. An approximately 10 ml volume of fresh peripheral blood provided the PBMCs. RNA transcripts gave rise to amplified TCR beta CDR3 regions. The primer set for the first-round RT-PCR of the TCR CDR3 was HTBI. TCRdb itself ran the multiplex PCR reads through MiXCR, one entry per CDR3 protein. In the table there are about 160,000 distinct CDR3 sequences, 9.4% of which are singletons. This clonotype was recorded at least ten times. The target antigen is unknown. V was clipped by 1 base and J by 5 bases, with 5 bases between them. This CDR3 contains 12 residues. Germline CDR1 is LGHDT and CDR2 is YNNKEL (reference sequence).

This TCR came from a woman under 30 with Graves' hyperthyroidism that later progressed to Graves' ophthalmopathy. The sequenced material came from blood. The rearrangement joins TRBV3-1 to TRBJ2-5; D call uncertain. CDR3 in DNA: TGTGCCAGCAGCCAAGCAGAGGAGACCCAGTACTTC. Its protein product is CASSQAEETQYF.